The present entry profiles one T cell receptor (beta chain) with its context. The sample is drawn from a study of blood T cell repertoires in COVID-19. Unmatched junction bases numbered 8, after V lost 5 bases and J lost 3 bases. The CDR3 runs 15 residues. Germline CDR1 reads SNHLY; CDR2 reads FYNNEI. The data were produced by immunoSEQ multiplex PCR, yet TCRdb's version contains in-frame clones alone and is incomplete. The sample shows more than 85,000 clones, under 75% of them seen only once. The material sequenced was peripheral blood. This clonotype was obtained from a woman aged 60-75 years with acute or convalescent COVID-19. V and J are TRBV2 and TRBJ2-3, with 7 positions matching TRBD1. CDR3 nucleotides: TGTGCCAGCAGTCGAGACAGGGTTTCAACAGATACGCAGTATTTT. Protein product: CASSRDRVSTDTQYF.